This T cell receptor (beta chain) is from a study of blood T cell repertoires in COVID-19 (TCRdb year 2020). Turning to the overall study: The collaborator samples originated in the United States, Italy and Spain and spanned the acute and convalescent phases of COVID-19. A freely available public database, intended as a resource for researchers studying the immune response to SARS-CoV-2, is where the repertoires were released. The samples were drawn from two sources: the first 160 participants of the ongoing ImmuneRACE study, and 950 to 1,500 subjects contributed by 6 global collaborators. HLA class I and class II types, where available, came from metadata supplied by the sample provider rather than from assay-based typing. The prospective study material was composed of cDNA or gDNA derived from T cells, B-cell-depleted T cells, or PBMCs. Subjects who had been exposed to COVID-19, were actively infected with it, or had recovered from it provided the deeply sampled blood TCRbeta repertoires that made up the dataset. The sample metadata nearly always contained a de-identified subject ID, COVID-19 status, age in years and sex.

This clone was seen a single time. The specificity of this receptor is unknown. Base qualities are not at hand, and no much larger clone is one base apart. TCRbeta CDR3 regions were amplified from genomic DNA by means of the immunoSEQ Assay, a bias-controlled multiplex PCR. In the paper's pipeline: Within the assay, amplification of reference gene primers was used to estimate how many nucleated cells each sample contained. To quantify the absolute abundance of each unique TCRbeta CDR3 rearrangement, sequence reads were collapsed and filtered. For each sample, productive Simpson clonality was calculated as the square root of Simpson's diversity index across productive rearrangements. TCRdb stores this immuneACCESS table with in-frame sequences only. Part of the clones is absent; in the studies checked, under half of the shortfall reflects unresolved V genes, and no reason is known for the rest. The V and J calls and clone size are taken from that table; D and trimming were inferred from the DNA. This sample gives about 91,000 clones in total; 77% of them show up just once. The ten biggest clones cover roughly 10% of the sample.

The V end gives up 7 bases and the J end 10 bases, leaving 14 bases in the junction not matched to a gene. Reading the germline V gene gives CDR1 SQVTM and CDR2 ANQGSEA. CDR3 length: 13 amino acids, cysteine to phenylalanine. CDR3 DNA only is kept here, 39 bases in frame from base 1. Collaborating institutions collected whole blood in K2EDTA tubes following their own protocols. For TCRbeta analysis, collaborators shipped samples in one of three forms: frozen whole blood, isolated PBMCs, or DNA extracted from either of those sample types. Beyond this particular receptor, the publication reports: The quantity of clinical and demographic metadata differed by source and by participant and was supplied without curation.

The receptor comes from a woman of 80 years or more with acute or convalescent COVID-19. The receptor chain draws on TRBV29-1 and TRBJ1-1; TRBD1 aligns with 8 central bases. The material sequenced was peripheral blood. The DNA is TGCAGCGGACGGACAGGGCCGGCGGGCTTAGCTTTCTTT. This is translated as CSGRTGPAGLAFF.